A selection of T cell receptor beta chains follows, all from one sample in a study of blood T cell repertoires in COVID-19. Sequencing used immunoSEQ multiplex PCR; TCRdb keeps in-frame clones, though not all of them. The data show 500,000 to 600,000 clones, roughly 91% seen once. What was sequenced was peripheral blood. The source is a woman aged 50 to 65 with COVID-19, enrolled during active disease. The CDR3 runs from the conserved cysteine through the conserved F or W. Fields, in order: clone size, V gene, J gene, D gene, CDR3 DNA, CDR3 protein. A D gene is named only where the DNA matches it firmly. Expanded clones get a size class; other rows say once, few or many, or leave the size out.

clone_size: .
v_call: TRBV6-6
j_call: TRBJ1-1
d_call: .
cdr3_nt: TGTGCCAGCAGTTCCTTTGAAGCTTTCTTT
cdr3_aa: CASSSFEAFF

clone_size: .
v_call: TRBV30
j_call: TRBJ1-3
d_call: TRBD1
cdr3_nt: TGTGCCTGGAGCCGGGGACAGGGGGAGTCGGGAAACACCATATATTTT
cdr3_aa: CAWSRGQGESGNTIYF

clone_size: few
v_call: TRBV2
j_call: TRBJ1-5
d_call: .
cdr3_nt: TGTGCCAGCAGTGAAAGAGGGCGCAATCAGCCCCAGCATTTT
cdr3_aa: CASSERGRNQPQHF

clone_size: .
v_call: TRBV9
j_call: TRBJ1-1
d_call: .
cdr3_nt: TGTGCCAGCAGCGTTTCACCAGGGCTCGCTGAAGCTTTCTTT
cdr3_aa: CASSVSPGLAEAFF

clone_size: .
v_call: TRBV9
j_call: TRBJ1-2
d_call: TRBD1
cdr3_nt: TGTGCCAGCAGCGCGACAGGGCCCGGCTACACCTTC
cdr3_aa: CASSATGPGYTF

clone_size: .
v_call: TRBV4-2
j_call: TRBJ2-3
d_call: TRBD2
cdr3_nt: TGTGCCAGCAGCCTTTTTGTGGGACTAGCGGGCGTCACAGATACGCAGTATTTT
cdr3_aa: CASSLFVGLAGVTDTQYF

clone_size: .
v_call: TRBV5-4
j_call: TRBJ1-4
d_call: TRBD1
cdr3_nt: TGTGCCAGCAGCTTGGACAGGGGCGGAGAAAAACTGTTTTTT
cdr3_aa: CASSLDRGGEKLFF

clone_size: .
v_call: TRBV12-5
j_call: TRBJ2-1
d_call: .
cdr3_nt: TGTGCTAGTGCCCGCGACAGGTACAATGAGCAGTTCTTC
cdr3_aa: CASARDRYNEQFF

clone_size: .
v_call: TRBV5-6
j_call: TRBJ1-3
d_call: .
cdr3_nt: TGTGCCAGCAGCTTGAGCGGGCCAGGGAACTCTGGAAACACCATATATTTT
cdr3_aa: CASSLSGPGNSGNTIYF

clone_size: .
v_call: TRBV27
j_call: TRBJ1-1
d_call: .
cdr3_nt: TGTGCCAGCAGGGAGGGACGATTGGGGAACACTGAAGCTTTCTTT
cdr3_aa: CASREGRLGNTEAFF

clone_size: .
v_call: TRBV7-2
j_call: TRBJ1-4
d_call: .
cdr3_nt: TGTGCCAGCAGCTTAGTATCGGGGGAAAAACTGTTTTTT
cdr3_aa: CASSLVSGEKLFF

clone_size: .
v_call: TRBV2
j_call: TRBJ2-7
d_call: TRBD1
cdr3_nt: TGTGCCAGCAGTGGACAGGGGTCTCTCCTTTACGAGCAGTACTTC
cdr3_aa: CASSGQGSLLYEQYF

clone_size: .
v_call: TRBV5-4
j_call: TRBJ2-3
d_call: TRBD1
cdr3_nt: TGTGCCAGCAGCCCCGACAGGGGGCGAGCAGATACGCAGTATTTT
cdr3_aa: CASSPDRGRADTQYF

clone_size: .
v_call: TRBV5-4
j_call: TRBJ1-2
d_call: TRBD1
cdr3_nt: TGTGCCAGCAGCACTAGACAGGGGGCAAACTATGGCTACACCTTC
cdr3_aa: CASSTRQGANYGYTF

clone_size: .
v_call: TRBV18
j_call: TRBJ1-2
d_call: TRBD1
cdr3_nt: TGTGCCAGCTCACCGACAGGGACGGCTAACTATGGCTACACCTTC
cdr3_aa: CASSPTGTANYGYTF

clone_size: once
v_call: TRBV27
j_call: TRBJ2-1
d_call: .
cdr3_nt: TGTGCCAGCAGTTTTTTGGAACAGGGAGGGAATGAGCAGTTCTTC
cdr3_aa: CASSFLEQGGNEQFF

clone_size: .
v_call: TRBV12-3/TRBV12-4
j_call: TRBJ2-7
d_call: .
cdr3_nt: TGTGCCAGCGGCCTGGGAGTTTCCTACGAGCAGTACTTC
cdr3_aa: CASGLGVSYEQYF

clone_size: .
v_call: TRBV7-2
j_call: TRBJ1-2
d_call: .
cdr3_nt: TGTGCCAGCAGCTTAGCCCGGGAAGGGGGCTACACCTTC
cdr3_aa: CASSLAREGGYTF

clone_size: .
v_call: TRBV19
j_call: TRBJ1-2
d_call: TRBD1
cdr3_nt: TGTGCCAGTTCGAGGGACAGTAATACTTATGGCTACACCTTC
cdr3_aa: CASSRDSNTYGYTF

clone_size: .
v_call: TRBV7-5
j_call: TRBJ2-3
d_call: .
cdr3_nt: TGTGCCAGAAGCTTACAGGGACTCCTCTGCACAGATACGCAGTATTTT
cdr3_aa: CARSLQGLLCTDTQYF

clone_size: few
v_call: TRBV19
j_call: TRBJ1-2
d_call: TRBD1
cdr3_nt: TGTGCCAGTAGTAGGCCTGGGACAGGGGTCGGCTACACCTTC
cdr3_aa: CASSRPGTGVGYTF

clone_size: .
v_call: TRBV3-1/TRBV3-2
j_call: TRBJ1-1
d_call: .
cdr3_nt: TGTGCCAGCAGTCTACAGGGTGCGACTGAAGCTTTCTTT
cdr3_aa: CASSLQGATEAFF